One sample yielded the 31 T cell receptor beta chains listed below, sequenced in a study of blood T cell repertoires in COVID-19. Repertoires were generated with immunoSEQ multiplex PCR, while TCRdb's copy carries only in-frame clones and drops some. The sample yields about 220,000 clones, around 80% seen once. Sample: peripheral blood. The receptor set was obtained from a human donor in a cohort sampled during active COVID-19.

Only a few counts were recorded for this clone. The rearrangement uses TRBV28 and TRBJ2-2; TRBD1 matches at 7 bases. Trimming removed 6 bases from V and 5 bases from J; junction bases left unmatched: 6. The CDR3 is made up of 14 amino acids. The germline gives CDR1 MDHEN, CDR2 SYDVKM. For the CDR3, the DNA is TGTGCCAGCAGAACAGGGGACCATACCGGGGAGCTGTTTTTT. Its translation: CASRTGDHTGELFF.

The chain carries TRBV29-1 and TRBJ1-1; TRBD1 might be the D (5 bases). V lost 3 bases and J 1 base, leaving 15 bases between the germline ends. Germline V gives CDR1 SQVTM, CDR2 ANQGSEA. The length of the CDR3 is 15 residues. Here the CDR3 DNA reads TGCAGCGTTGATGGGGACTCATATCCGAACACTGAAGCTTTCTTT. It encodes CSVDGDSYPNTEAFF.

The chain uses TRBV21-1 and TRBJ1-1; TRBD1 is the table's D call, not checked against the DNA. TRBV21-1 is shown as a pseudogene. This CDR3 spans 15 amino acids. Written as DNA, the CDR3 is TGTGCCAGCAGCAAAGTCAGGCCCATGAACACTGAAGCTTTCTTT. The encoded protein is CASSKVRPMNTEAFF.

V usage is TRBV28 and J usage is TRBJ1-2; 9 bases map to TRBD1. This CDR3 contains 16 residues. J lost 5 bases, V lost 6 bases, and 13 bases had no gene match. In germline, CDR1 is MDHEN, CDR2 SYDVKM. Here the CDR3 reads CASSGPRGGQGYGYTF. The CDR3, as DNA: TGTGCCAGCAGCGGACCCAGAGGAGGACAGGGGTATGGCTACACCTTC.

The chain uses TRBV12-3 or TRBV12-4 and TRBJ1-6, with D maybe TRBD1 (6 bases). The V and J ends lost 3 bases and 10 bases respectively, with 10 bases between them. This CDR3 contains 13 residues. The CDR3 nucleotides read TGTGCCAGCAGTTTGGACAGAGGATCACCCCTCCACTTT. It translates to CASSLDRGSPLHF.

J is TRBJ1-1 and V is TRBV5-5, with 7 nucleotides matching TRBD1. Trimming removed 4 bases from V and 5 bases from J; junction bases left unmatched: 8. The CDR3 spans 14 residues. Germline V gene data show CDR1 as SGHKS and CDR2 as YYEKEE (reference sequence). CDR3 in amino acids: CASSLDRTRTEAFF. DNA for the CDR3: TGTGCCAGCAGCCTGGACAGGACGAGGACTGAAGCTTTCTTT.

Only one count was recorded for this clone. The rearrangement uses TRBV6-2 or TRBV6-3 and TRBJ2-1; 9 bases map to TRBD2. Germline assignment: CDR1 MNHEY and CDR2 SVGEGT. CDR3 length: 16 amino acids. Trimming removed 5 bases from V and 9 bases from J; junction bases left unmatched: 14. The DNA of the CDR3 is TGTGCCAGCAGTCACCTTAATAGCGGGAGTGGGAGTGAGCAGTTCTTC. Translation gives CASSHLNSGSGSEQFF.

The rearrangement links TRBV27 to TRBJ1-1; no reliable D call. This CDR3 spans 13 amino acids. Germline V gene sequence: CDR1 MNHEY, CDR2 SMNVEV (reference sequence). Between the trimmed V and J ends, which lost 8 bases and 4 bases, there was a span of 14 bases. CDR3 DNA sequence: TGTGCCAGCCAGTTTTGTGGGCCCACTGAAGCTTTCTTT. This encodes CASQFCGPTEAFF.

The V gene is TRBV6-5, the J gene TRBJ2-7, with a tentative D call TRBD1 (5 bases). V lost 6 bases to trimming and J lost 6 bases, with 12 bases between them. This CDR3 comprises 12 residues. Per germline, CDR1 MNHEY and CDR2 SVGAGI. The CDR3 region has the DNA TGTGCCAGCAGGCAGGGTCCCCTCGAGCAGTACTTC. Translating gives CASRQGPLEQYF.

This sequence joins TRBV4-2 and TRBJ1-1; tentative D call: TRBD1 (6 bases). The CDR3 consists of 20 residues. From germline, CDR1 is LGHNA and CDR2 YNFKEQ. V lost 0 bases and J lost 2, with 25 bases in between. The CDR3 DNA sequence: TGTGCCAGCAGCCAAGAAGGGTGGAGGGGGAGGGACTCGGTAAACACTGAAGCTTTCTTT. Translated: CASSQEGWRGRDSVNTEAFF.

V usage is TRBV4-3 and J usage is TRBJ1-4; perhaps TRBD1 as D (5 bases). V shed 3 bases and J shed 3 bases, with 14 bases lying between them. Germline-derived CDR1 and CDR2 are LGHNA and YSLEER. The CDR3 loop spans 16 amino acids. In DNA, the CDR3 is TGCGCCAGCAGCCATGGCCTGACAGACTCTAATGAAAAACTGTTTTTT. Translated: CASSHGLTDSNEKLFF.

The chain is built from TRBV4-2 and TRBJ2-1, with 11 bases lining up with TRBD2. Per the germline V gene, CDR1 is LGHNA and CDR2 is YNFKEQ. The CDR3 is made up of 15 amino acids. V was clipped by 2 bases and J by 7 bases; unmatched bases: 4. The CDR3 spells CASSQTSGSRNEQFF. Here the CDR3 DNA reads TGTGCCAGCAGCCAAACTAGCGGGAGTAGAAATGAGCAGTTCTTC.

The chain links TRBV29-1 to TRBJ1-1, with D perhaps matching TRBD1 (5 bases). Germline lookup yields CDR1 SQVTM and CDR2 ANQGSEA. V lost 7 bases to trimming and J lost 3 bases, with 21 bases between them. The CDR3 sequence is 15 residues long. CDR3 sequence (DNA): TGCAGCGCATCACCCGGGTCTTCGGGGGACACTGAAGCTTTCTTT. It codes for CSASPGSSGDTEAFF.

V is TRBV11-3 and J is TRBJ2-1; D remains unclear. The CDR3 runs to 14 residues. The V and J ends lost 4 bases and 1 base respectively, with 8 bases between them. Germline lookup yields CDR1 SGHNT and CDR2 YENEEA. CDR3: CASSSRVSYNEQFF. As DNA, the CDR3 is TGTGCCAGCAGCTCCCGTGTATCCTACAATGAGCAGTTCTTC.

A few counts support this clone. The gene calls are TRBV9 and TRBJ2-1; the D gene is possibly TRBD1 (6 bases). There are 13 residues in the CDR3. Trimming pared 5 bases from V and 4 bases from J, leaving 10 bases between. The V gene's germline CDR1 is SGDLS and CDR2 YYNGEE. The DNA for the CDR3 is TGTGCCAGCAGGGGGGACACGTACAATGAGCAGTTCTTC. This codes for CASRGDTYNEQFF.

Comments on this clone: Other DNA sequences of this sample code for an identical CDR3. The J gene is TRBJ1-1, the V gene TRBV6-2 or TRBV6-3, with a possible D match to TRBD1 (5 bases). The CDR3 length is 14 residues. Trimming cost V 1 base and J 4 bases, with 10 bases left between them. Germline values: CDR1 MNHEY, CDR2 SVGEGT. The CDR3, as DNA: TGTGCCAGCAGTTACTGGACCGGGGGCACTGAAGCTTTCTTT. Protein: CASSYWTGGTEAFF.

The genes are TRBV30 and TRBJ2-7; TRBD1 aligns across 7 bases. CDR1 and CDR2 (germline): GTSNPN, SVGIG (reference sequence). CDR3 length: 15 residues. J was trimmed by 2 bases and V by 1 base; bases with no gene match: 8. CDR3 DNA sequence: TGTGCCTGGAGTGGGGTCTGGACAGGAACCTACGAGCAGTACTTC. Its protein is CAWSGVWTGTYEQYF. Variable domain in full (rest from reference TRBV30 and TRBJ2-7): SQTIHQWPATLVQPVGSPLSLECTVEGTSNPNLYWYRQAAGRGLQLLFYSVGIGQISSEVPQNLSASRPQDRQFILSSKKLLLSDSGFYLCAWSGVWTGTYEQYFGPGTRLTVT.

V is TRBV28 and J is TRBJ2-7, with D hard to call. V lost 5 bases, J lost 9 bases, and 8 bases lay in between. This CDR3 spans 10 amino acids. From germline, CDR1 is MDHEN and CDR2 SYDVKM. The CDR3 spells CASSRYWQYF. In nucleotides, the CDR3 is TGTGCCAGCAGTCGCTACTGGCAGTACTTC.

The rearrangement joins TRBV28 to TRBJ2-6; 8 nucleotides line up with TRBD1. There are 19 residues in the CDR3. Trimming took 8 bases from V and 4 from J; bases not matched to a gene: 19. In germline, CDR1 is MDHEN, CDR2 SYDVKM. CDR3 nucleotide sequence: TGTGCCAGCCGGGATAGTAGAGGCAGGGGGCTTAGAGGGGCCAACGTCCTGACTTTC. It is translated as CASRDSRGRGLRGANVLTF.

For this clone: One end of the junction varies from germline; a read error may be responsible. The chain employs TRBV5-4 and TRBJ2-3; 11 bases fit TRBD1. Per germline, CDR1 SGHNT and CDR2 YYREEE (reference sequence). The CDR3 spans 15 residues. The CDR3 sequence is CASRLDRGLTDTQYF. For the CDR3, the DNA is TGTGCCAGCAGATTGGACAGGGGGCTGACAGATACGCAGTATTTT.

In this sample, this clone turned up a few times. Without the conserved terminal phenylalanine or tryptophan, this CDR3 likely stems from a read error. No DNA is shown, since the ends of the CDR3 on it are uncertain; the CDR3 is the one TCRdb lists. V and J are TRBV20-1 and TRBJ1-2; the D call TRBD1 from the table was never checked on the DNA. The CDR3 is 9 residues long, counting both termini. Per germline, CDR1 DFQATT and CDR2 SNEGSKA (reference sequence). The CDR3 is CSARVNLPS.

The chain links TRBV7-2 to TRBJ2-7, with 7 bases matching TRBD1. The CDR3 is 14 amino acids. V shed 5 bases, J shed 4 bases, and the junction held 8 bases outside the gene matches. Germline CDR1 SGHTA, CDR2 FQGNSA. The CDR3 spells CASSPGQVAYEQYF. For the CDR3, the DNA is TGTGCCAGCAGCCCCGGACAGGTCGCGTACGAGCAGTACTTC. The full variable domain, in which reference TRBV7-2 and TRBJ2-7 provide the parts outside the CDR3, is GAGVSQSPSNKVTEKGKDVELRCDPISGHTALYWYRQSLGQGLEFLIYFQGNSAPDKSGLPSDRFSAERTGGSVSTLTIQRTQQEDSAVYLCASSPGQVAYEQYFGPGTRLTVT.

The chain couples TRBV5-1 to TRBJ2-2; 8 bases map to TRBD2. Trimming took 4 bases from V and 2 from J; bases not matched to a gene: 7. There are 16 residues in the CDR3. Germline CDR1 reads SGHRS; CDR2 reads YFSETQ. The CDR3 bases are TGCGCCAGCAGCATTACTAGCGGAACAAACACCGGGGAGCTGTTTTTT. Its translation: CASSITSGTNTGELFF.

CDR3 bases: TGTGCCAGCAGCACGACGGGATCCTACAATGAGCAGTTCTTC. Amino acids: CASSTTGSYNEQFF. The rearrangement links TRBV4-2 to TRBJ2-1; tentative D call: TRBD2 (5 bases). The CDR3 runs 14 residues. Germline V gene lookup returns CDR1 LGHNA and CDR2 YNFKEQ. With 5 bases removed from V and 1 base from J, the gap between germline ends came to 9 bases.

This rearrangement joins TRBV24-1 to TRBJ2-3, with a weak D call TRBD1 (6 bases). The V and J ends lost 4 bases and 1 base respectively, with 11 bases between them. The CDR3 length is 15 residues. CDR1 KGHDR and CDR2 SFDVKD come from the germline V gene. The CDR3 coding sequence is TGTGCCACCAGTGAGTCAGGGGAAGGCACAGATACGCAGTATTTT. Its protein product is CATSESGEGTDTQYF.

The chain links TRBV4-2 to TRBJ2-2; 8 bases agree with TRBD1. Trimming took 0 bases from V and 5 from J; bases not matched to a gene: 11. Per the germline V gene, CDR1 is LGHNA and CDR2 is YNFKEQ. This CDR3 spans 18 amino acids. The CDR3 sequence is CASSQESGQGAGTGELFF. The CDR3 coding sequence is TGTGCCAGCAGCCAAGAGTCTGGCCAGGGGGCCGGGACCGGGGAGCTGTTTTTT.

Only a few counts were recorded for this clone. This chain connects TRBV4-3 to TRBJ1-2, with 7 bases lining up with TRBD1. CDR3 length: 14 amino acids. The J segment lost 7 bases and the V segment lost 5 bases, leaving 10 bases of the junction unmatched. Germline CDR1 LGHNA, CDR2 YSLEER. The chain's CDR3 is CASSFRQGVSGYTF. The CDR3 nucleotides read TGCGCCAGCAGCTTTAGACAGGGAGTATCTGGCTACACCTTC.

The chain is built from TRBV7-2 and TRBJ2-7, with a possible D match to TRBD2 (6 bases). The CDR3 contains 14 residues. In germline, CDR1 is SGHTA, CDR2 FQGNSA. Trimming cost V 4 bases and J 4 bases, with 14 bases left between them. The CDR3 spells CASSSYIRGYEQYF. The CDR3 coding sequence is TGTGCCAGCAGCTCGTATATCCGGGGGTACGAGCAGTACTTC.

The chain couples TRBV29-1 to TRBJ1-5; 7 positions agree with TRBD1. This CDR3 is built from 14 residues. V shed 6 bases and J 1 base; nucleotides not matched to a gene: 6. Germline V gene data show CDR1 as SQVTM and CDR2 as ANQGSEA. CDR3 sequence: CSVRGTASNQPQHF. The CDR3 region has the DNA TGCAGCGTCCGTGGGACAGCCAGCAATCAGCCCCAGCATTTT.

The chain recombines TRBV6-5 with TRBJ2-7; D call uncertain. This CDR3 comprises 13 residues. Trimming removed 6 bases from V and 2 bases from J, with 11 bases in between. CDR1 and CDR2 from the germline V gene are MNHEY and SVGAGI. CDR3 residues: CASSRGGAYEQYF. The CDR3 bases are TGTGCCAGCAGCCGCGGCGGCGCCTACGAGCAGTACTTC.

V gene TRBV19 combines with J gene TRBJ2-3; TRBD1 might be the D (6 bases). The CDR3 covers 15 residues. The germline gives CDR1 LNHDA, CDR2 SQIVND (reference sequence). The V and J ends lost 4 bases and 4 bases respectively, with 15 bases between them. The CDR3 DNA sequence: TGTGCCAGTAGTACCCCGGGCAGGGGTCCAGATACGCAGTATTTT. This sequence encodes CASSTPGRGPDTQYF. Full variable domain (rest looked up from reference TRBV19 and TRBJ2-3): DGGITQSPKYLFRKEGQNVTLSCEQNLNHDAMYWYRQDPGQGLRLIYYSQIVNDFQKGDIAEGYSVSREKKESFPLTVTSAQKNPTAFYLCASSTPGRGPDTQYFGPGTRLTVL.